A single sample gave rise to the 2 T cell receptor beta chains below, sequenced in a study of T cells in localized non-small cell lung cancer. Data came from immunoSEQ multiplex PCR; TCRdb stores just in-frame clones and leaves some out. The table has about 20,000 clones, 70% to 90% seen once. Sample: PBMCs, taken before any cancer treatment. The receptors were gathered from a man aged 35 to 69 with stage II squamous cell lung carcinoma.

A single count supports this clone. The chain is built from TRBV10-3 and TRBJ2-2; D not resolved. V was clipped by 0 bases and J by 1 base, with 6 bases between them. Germline CDR1 and CDR2: ENHRY and SYGVKD. The CDR3 has 15 amino acids. CDR3 amino acids: CAISESYRNTGELFF. The CDR3 region has the DNA TGTGCCATCAGTGAGTCTTACAGGAACACCGGGGAGCTGTTTTTT.

This chain links TRBV7-8 with TRBJ2-7, with 7 bases lining up with TRBD1. With 4 bases clipped from V and 5 bases from J, the junction kept 8 bases outside the gene matches. Germline V gene data show CDR1 as SGHVS and CDR2 as FQNEAQ. The CDR3 loop spans 14 amino acids. CDR3 DNA: TGTGCCAGCAGCTCCTCGGGACAGTGGAACGAGCAGTACTTC. It is translated as CASSSSGQWNEQYF.